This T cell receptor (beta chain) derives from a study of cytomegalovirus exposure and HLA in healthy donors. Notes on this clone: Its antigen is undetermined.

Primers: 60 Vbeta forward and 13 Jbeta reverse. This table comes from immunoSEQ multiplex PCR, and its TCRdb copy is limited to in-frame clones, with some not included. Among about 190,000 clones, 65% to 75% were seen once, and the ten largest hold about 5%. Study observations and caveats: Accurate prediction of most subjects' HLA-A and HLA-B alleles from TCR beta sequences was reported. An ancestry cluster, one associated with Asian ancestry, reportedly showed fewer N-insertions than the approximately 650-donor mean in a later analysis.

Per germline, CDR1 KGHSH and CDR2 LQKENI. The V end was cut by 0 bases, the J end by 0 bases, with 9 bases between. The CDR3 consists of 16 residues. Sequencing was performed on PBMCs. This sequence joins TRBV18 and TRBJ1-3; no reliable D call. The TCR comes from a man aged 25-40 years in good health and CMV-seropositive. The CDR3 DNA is TGTGCCAGCTCACCACCGGGAGGGAGCTCTGGAAACACCATATATTTT. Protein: CASSPPGGSSGNTIYF. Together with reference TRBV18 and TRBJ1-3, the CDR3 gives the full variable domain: NAGVMQNPRHLVRRRGQEARLRCSPMKGHSHVYWYRQLPEEGLKFMVYLQKENIIDESGMPKERFSAEFPKEGPSILRIQQVVRGDSAAYFCASSPPGGSSGNTIYFGEGSWLTVV.